These 9 T cell receptor beta chains were sequenced from one sample in a study of T-cell reconstitution after alpha-beta-depleted transplantation in children. Library preparation (for TCRbeta) was performed with unique molecular identifiers. TCRdb re-called the PCR reads through MiXCR, storing one row per CDR3 protein. The sample lists around 700,000 distinct CDR3 sequences, about 12% occurring once. The sequencing here drew on PBMCs, taken before TCRalphabeta/CD19-depleted stem cell transplant. Receptor source: a girl aged 2 to 10 with congenital amegakaryocytic thrombocytopenia, due to receive a stem cell transplant.

Note on this clonotype: Given a much more abundant clone one base away, this may be a read error. This chain uses TRBV11-2 with TRBJ2-7; 13 bases are a match to TRBD2. This CDR3 comprises 18 residues. Germline V CDR1 and CDR2: SGHAT, FQNNGV. The V and J ends lost 4 bases and 5 bases, in that order; junction bases with no gene match: 14. CDR3 nucleotide sequence: TGTGCCAGCAGCTCGTCGGGACTAGCGGGATCTCAGGTCCACGAGCAGTACTTC. Its protein product is CASSSSGLAGSQVHEQYF.

There are a few counts of this clonotype. V usage is TRBV7-2 and J usage is TRBJ2-7; D may be TRBD1 (6 bases). The CDR3 runs 16 residues. CDR1 is SGHTA and CDR2 is FQGNSA in the germline V gene. Trimming pared 5 bases from V and 3 bases from J, leaving 20 bases between. The CDR3 is CASSPLLRGPSYEQYF. In DNA form, the CDR3 reads TGTGCCAGCAGCCCACTCCTCAGGGGTCCAAGCTACGAGCAGTACTTC.

The chain has TRBV28 and TRBJ1-1; 8 bases are shared with TRBD1. With 3 bases clipped from V and 6 bases from J, the junction kept 9 bases outside the gene matches. The CDR3 sequence is 15 residues long. From germline, CDR1 is MDHEN and CDR2 SYDVKM. This CDR3 is CASSLSTGGRAEAFF. The CDR3 nucleotides are TGTGCCAGCAGTTTGTCAACAGGGGGAAGGGCTGAAGCTTTCTTT.

This clonotype has more than one count but fewer than ten. The rearrangement joins TRBV11-1 to TRBJ2-3, with 14 bases that match TRBD2. V dropped 0 bases and J dropped 5; count of bases not matched to a gene: 13. The CDR3 consists of 20 residues. Germline-derived CDR1 and CDR2 are SGHAT and FQDESV (reference sequence). The CDR3 DNA is TGTGCCAGCAGCTTAGCGGGCGTTGGACTAGCGGGAGGACCAAGAGATACGCAGTATTTT. Its translation: CASSLAGVGLAGGPRDTQYF.

This clonotype was detected a few times. V gene TRBV29-1 combines with J gene TRBJ1-3; D call uncertain. The CDR3 is 11 amino acids. Germline CDR1 SQVTM, CDR2 ANQGSEA. V dropped 5 bases and J dropped 4 bases, with 6 bases sitting between them. The CDR3 DNA is TGCAGCGTTTTAAAGGGAAACACCATATATTTT. Its protein is CSVLKGNTIYF.

The sample holds many counts of this clonotype. This chain links TRBV3-1 with TRBJ2-1, with no clear D. CDR1 and CDR2 from the germline V gene are LGHDT and YNNKEL (reference sequence). The CDR3 is made up of 17 amino acids. Trimming shortened V by 3 bases and J by 0 bases, and 15 bases separated the two germline ends. The DNA for the CDR3 is TGTGCCAGCAGCCATCGTTGGAGTCGGAACTCCTACAATGAGCAGTTCTTC. Protein product: CASSHRWSRNSYNEQFF.

This clonotype was observed many times. The V and J genes are TRBV12-3 or TRBV12-4 and TRBJ2-7; 10 bases align to TRBD2. V shed 5 bases and J 6 bases; nucleotides not matched to a gene: 7. The length of the CDR3 is 14 residues. CDR3 nucleotide sequence: TGTGCCAGCAGTCTGCTAGCGGGAGTTGTCGAGCAGTACTTC. Its translation is CASSLLAGVVEQYF.

This clonotype was recorded many times. V is TRBV29-1 and J is TRBJ2-5; 7 nucleotides match TRBD1. This CDR3 contains 14 residues. V lost 2 bases to trimming and J lost 4 bases; unmatched junction nucleotides: 7. Germline values: CDR1 SQVTM, CDR2 ANQGSEA. In nucleotides, the CDR3 is TGCAGCGTTGAACGGACAGGTGTAGGAGAGACCCAGTACTTC. Translating it yields CSVERTGVGETQYF.

This clonotype was counted many times. This chain links TRBV5-1 with TRBJ2-1; no clear D. This CDR3 contains 13 residues. Trimming removed 4 bases at V and 4 bases at J, with 9 bases between. Germline loops: CDR1 SGHRS, CDR2 YFSETQ. The chain's CDR3 is CASSMLEYNEQFF. CDR3 coding DNA: TGCGCCAGCAGCATGCTGGAGTACAATGAGCAGTTCTTC.